This T cell receptor (beta chain) was retrieved from a study of neurological immune-mediated disorders. Study outcomes and limitations: Private repertoires in all groups were suggested by the finding that expanded clones across subjects shared no CDR3 amino acid sequences.

This clonotype has only a few counts. As yet, its antigen is unknown. The length of the CDR3 is 12 residues. V was pared by 5 bases and J by 3 bases, with 8 bases between. CDR1 and CDR2 from the germline V gene are SGHTA and FQGNSA. Over 180 million TCR-beta sequences (from 15-18 subjects) were yielded by each sequencing run. Each CDR3 protein gets one entry after TCRdb re-called the 5' RACE reads with MiXCR. The data hold under 20,000 distinct CDR3 sequences, with over 25% observed a single time. Sample: PBMCs. The rearrangement links TRBV7-2 to TRBJ2-7; D not resolved. This sequence was found in a man aged 50-59 years with HTLV-1-associated myelopathy (HAM/TSP). CDR3 in amino acids: CASSHGSYEQYF. The CDR3 bases are TGTGCCAGCAGCCACGGCAGCTACGAGCAGTACTTC.